Shown below are 30 T cell receptor beta chains from a single sample sequenced in a study of shared T cell receptors in the human thymus. Data came from immunoSEQ multiplex PCR; TCRdb stores just in-frame clones and leaves some out. The profile shows over 650,000 clones, 70% to 90% of them singletons. This sample also appeared in a second study, on human thymus T cells.

The sample consisted of thymocytes. The receptors were sampled from a boy less than two years old with a congenital heart defect.

This clone was picked up one time. This chain's CDR3 is CASSHRSRQGAVYNSPLHF. In nucleotides, the CDR3 is TGTGCCAGCAGCCACCGATCCAGACAGGGGGCAGTCTATAATTCACCCCTCCACTTT. This chain connects TRBV5-6 to TRBJ1-6, with 10 nucleotides matching TRBD1. The germline V gene has CDR1 SGHDT and CDR2 YYEEEE. This CDR3 contains 19 residues. V shed 4 bases and J 3 bases; nucleotides not matched to a gene: 13.

The chain is built from TRBV9 and TRBJ1-2; D might be TRBD1 (6 bases). Germline CDR1 reads SGDLS; CDR2 reads YYNGEE. Trimming left V 3 bases short and J 2 bases short, with 14 bases between. The CDR3 runs 15 residues. The CDR3 spells CASSAGTSFNYGYTF. CDR3 DNA: TGTGCCAGCAGCGCAGGGACAAGTTTCAACTATGGCTACACCTTC.

This clone came up once. V usage is TRBV11-2 and J usage is TRBJ2-7, with D tentatively TRBD2 (5 bases). V lost 0 bases to trimming and J lost 0 bases, with 12 bases between them. CDR3 size: 16 residues. Germline loops: CDR1 SGHAT, CDR2 FQNNGV. CDR3 region: CASSLDLGESSYEQYF. CDR3 coding DNA: TGTGCCAGCAGCTTAGATCTCGGGGAAAGCTCCTACGAGCAGTACTTC.

CDR3 residues: CASSVEFTNGRGSTDTQYF. CDR3 nucleotide sequence: TGTGCCAGCAGCGTAGAATTCACCAACGGGAGAGGAAGCACAGATACGCAGTATTTT. The rearrangement joins TRBV9 to TRBJ2-3; a weak D match, TRBD2 (6 bases). The CDR3 consists of 19 residues. The germline CDR1 and CDR2 sequences are SGDLS and YYNGEE. The V gene lost 0 bases and the J gene lost 0 bases, with 20 bases spanning the gap.

A few counts support this clone. The chain employs TRBV7-2 and TRBJ2-5, with TRBD1 as a possible D gene (6 bases). This CDR3 is 14 amino acids long. Germline assignment: CDR1 SGHTA and CDR2 FQGNSA. V was shortened by 6 bases and J by 4 bases, with 15 bases between the two germline ends. CDR3 amino acids: CASRSNRDRETQYF. The CDR3 nucleotides read TGTGCCAGCAGGTCCAACAGGGACCGAGAGACCCAGTACTTC.

On this clone: The junction and the germline gene differ at one end; a read error may be behind it. The chain combines TRBV7-7 with TRBJ2-1; TRBD1 is a possible D gene (6 bases). This CDR3 is built from 15 residues. Germline V gives CDR1 SSHAT, CDR2 FNYEAQ (reference sequence). The CDR3 sequence: CASSLDEGHYNEQFF. CDR3 bases: TGTGCTAGCAGCTTAGATGAGGGACACTACAATGAGCAGTTCTTC. Drawing the rest from reference TRBV7-7 and TRBJ2-1, the complete variable domain is GAGVSQSPRYKVTKRGQDVTLRCDPISSHATLYWYQQALGQGPEFLTYFNYEAQPDKSGLPSDRFSAERPEGSISTLTIQRTEQRDSAMYRCASSLDEGHYNEQFFGPGTRLTVL.

The V call is TRBV14, the J call TRBJ1-2, with D perhaps matching TRBD1 (5 bases). This CDR3 is built from 13 residues. V was clipped by 4 bases and J by 4 bases, with 10 bases between them. Germline V gene lookup returns CDR1 SGHDN and CDR2 FVKESK. The CDR3 here is CASSPGDFYGYTF. The CDR3 DNA is TGTGCCAGCAGCCCCGGGGACTTCTATGGCTACACCTTC. Together with reference TRBV14 and TRBJ1-2, the CDR3 gives the full variable domain: EAGVTQFPSHSVIEKGQTVTLRCDPISGHDNLYWYRRVMGKEIKFLLHFVKESKQDESGMPNNRFLAERTGGTYSTLKVQPAELEDSGVYFCASSPGDFYGYTFGSGTRLTVV.

The chain recombines TRBV7-6 with TRBJ2-1; no firm D call. The germline CDR1 and CDR2 sequences are SGHVS and FNYEAQ. The CDR3 spans 14 residues. V lost 1 base and J lost 6, with 10 bases in between. The CDR3 protein is CASSLGLKFNEQFF. The CDR3 bases are TGTGCCAGCAGCTTAGGTCTAAAGTTCAATGAGCAGTTCTTC.

The V and J genes are TRBV18 and TRBJ2-7; 9 bases fit TRBD1. Germline V gene sequence: CDR1 KGHSH, CDR2 LQKENI. The trim removed 5 bases at V and 2 bases at J, leaving 19 bases unmatched. The CDR3 extends over 19 amino acids. The CDR3 coding sequence is TGTGCCAGCTCAGAAACAGGGGGCTTGCCTGGTGAACGAGCCTACGAGCAGTACTTC. This translates into CASSETGGLPGERAYEQYF. Variable domain in full (rest from reference TRBV18 and TRBJ2-7): NAGVMQNPRHLVRRRGQEARLRCSPMKGHSHVYWYRQLPEEGLKFMVYLQKENIIDESGMPKERFSAEFPKEGPSILRIQQVVRGDSAAYFCASSETGGLPGERAYEQYFGPGTRLTVT.

This chain connects TRBV6-1 to TRBJ2-7; no firm D call. Germline V CDR1 and CDR2: MNHNS, SASEGT. The V gene lost 6 bases and the J gene lost 2 bases, with 8 bases spanning the gap. There are 12 residues in the CDR3. The CDR3 region has the DNA TGTGCCAGCAGGAGGTTTCCCTACGAGCAGTACTTC. Its translation: CASRRFPYEQYF.

The chain employs TRBV28 and TRBJ2-7; D gene unclear. From germline, CDR1 is MDHEN and CDR2 SYDVKM. The CDR3 runs to 13 residues. Trimming pared 3 bases from V and 3 bases from J, leaving 9 bases between. The CDR3 is CASSLHIFYEQYF. The DNA for the CDR3 is TGTGCCAGCAGTTTGCACATTTTCTACGAGCAGTACTTC.

The J gene is TRBJ1-5, the V gene TRBV27; D possibly corresponds to TRBD1 (6 bases). CDR1 is MNHEY and CDR2 is SMNVEV in the germline V gene (reference sequence). V lost 6 bases to trimming and J lost 3 bases, with 18 bases between them. This CDR3 is built from 16 residues. The CDR3 bases are TGTGCCAGCAGCCGGCGTTCACAGGGCCTCAATCAGCCCCAGCATTTT. The encoded protein is CASSRRSQGLNQPQHF.

The CDR3, as DNA: TGTGCCAGCAGCTCTAGCTTGCAGGAGATGCAAGAGACCCAGTACTTC. As protein: CASSSSLQEMQETQYF. V usage is TRBV9 and J usage is TRBJ2-5, with D possibly matching TRBD2 (5 bases). V was cut by 4 bases and J by 2 bases, with 18 bases left in between. From germline, CDR1 is SGDLS and CDR2 YYNGEE. This CDR3 is 16 amino acids long.

The CDR3 spells CASGQAGPNTEAFF. As DNA, the CDR3 is TGTGCCAGCGGGCAGGCCGGCCCTAACACTGAAGCTTTCTTT. The chain employs TRBV14 and TRBJ1-1; D is undetermined. The V gene lost 8 bases and the J gene lost 2 bases, with 15 bases spanning the gap. CDR1 and CDR2 from the germline V gene are SGHDN and FVKESK. The CDR3 has 14 amino acids.

This chain uses TRBV5-4 with TRBJ2-1; D is possibly TRBD2 (5 bases). Germline V gene data show CDR1 as SGHNT and CDR2 as YYREEE (reference sequence). V was clipped by 4 bases and J by 8 bases, with 10 bases between them. There are 12 residues in the CDR3. The DNA of the CDR3 is TGTGCCAGCAGCCCTCGCGGGTATGAGCAGTTCTTC. Its translation is CASSPRGYEQFF.

The rearrangement joins TRBV5-6 to TRBJ2-7, with D possibly matching TRBD2 (5 bases). Trimming stripped 4 bases from V and 5 bases from J, with 25 bases between. Germline V lookup: CDR1 SGHDT, CDR2 YYEEEE. CDR3 size: 17 residues. The CDR3 is CASSLLGGLRSFHEQYF. DNA of the CDR3: TGTGCCAGCAGCCTTCTAGGCGGGTTGCGGTCCTTCCACGAGCAGTACTTC.

The rearrangement uses TRBV4-3 and TRBJ2-1; 9 bases are a match to TRBD2. Unmatched junction bases numbered 8, after V lost 0 bases and J lost 2 bases. Germline V CDR1 and CDR2: LGHNA, YSLEER. This CDR3 has 18 amino acids. CDR3 amino acids: CASSQDRPGGGAYNEQFF. For the CDR3, the DNA is TGCGCCAGCAGCCAAGATCGTCCGGGCGGGGGGGCCTACAATGAGCAGTTCTTC.

This chain links TRBV29-1 with TRBJ1-6, with 9 bases identical to TRBD1. Unmatched junction bases numbered 9, after V lost 0 bases and J lost 6 bases. Germline CDR1 and CDR2: SQVTM and ANQGSEA. The CDR3 has 17 residues. Here the CDR3 reads CSVEDLGQGPCNSPLHF. CDR3 in DNA: TGCAGCGTTGAAGATTTAGGACAGGGGCCGTGTAATTCACCCCTCCACTTT.

The chain employs TRBV15 and TRBJ2-7; 10 positions agree with TRBD2. Germline trimming cut 0 bases from V and 7 bases from J; bases unmatched to any gene: 12. This CDR3 has 17 amino acids. The germline CDR1 and CDR2 sequences are LNHNV and YYDKDF (reference sequence). The DNA of the CDR3 is TGTGCCACCAGCAGAGATCTGCCTAGCGGGAGTTTTGAAGAGCAGTACTTC. Encoded protein: CATSRDLPSGSFEEQYF.

The V call is TRBV6-5, the J call TRBJ2-7, with D tentatively TRBD1 (5 bases). The CDR3 is 13 residues long. The V end lost 6 bases, the J end lost 3 bases, and 12 bases lay between the germline ends. Germline CDR1 reads MNHEY; CDR2 reads SVGAGI. The CDR3 is CASRDKESYEQYF. The CDR3 DNA sequence: TGTGCCAGCAGGGACAAAGAGAGCTACGAGCAGTACTTC.

The chain couples TRBV11-3 to TRBJ2-2, with a tentative D call TRBD1 (6 bases). The germline V and J ends were trimmed by 1 base and 2 bases, with 23 bases remaining between them. The germline V gene has CDR1 SGHNT and CDR2 YENEEA. The CDR3 sequence is 20 residues long. The CDR3 DNA is TGTGCCAGCAGCTTAGGAGGAATAGCCAGGGGCGAGGGAAACACCGGGGAGCTGTTTTTT. Residues: CASSLGGIARGEGNTGELFF.

CDR3 sequence: CASSSDRDAADTQYF. The CDR3 nucleotides read TGTGCCAGCAGTTCCGACAGGGACGCCGCAGATACGCAGTATTTT. V gene TRBV28 combines with J gene TRBJ2-3; the match to TRBD1 covers 7 bases. The CDR3 runs to 15 residues. The germline V gene has CDR1 MDHEN and CDR2 SYDVKM. J lost 4 bases, V lost 4 bases, and 8 bases had no gene match.

V gene TRBV4-1 combines with J gene TRBJ1-1; 10 nucleotides line up with TRBD1. The V segment lost 9 bases and the J segment 1 base; nucleotides outside the gene matches: 2. Germline lookup yields CDR1 MGHRA and CDR2 YSYEKL. The CDR3 has 13 residues. The CDR3 reads CASRDRGNTEAFF. CDR3 bases: TGCGCCAGTCGGGACAGGGGGAACACTGAAGCTTTCTTT.

The V call is TRBV5-1, the J call TRBJ2-7; possible D gene TRBD1, 6 bases. With 3 bases removed from V and 2 bases from J, the gap between germline ends came to 21 bases. CDR3 length: 17 residues. Germline V lookup: CDR1 SGHRS, CDR2 YFSETQ. In nucleotides, the CDR3 is TGCGCCAGCAGCTCCCATATAGGCAGGGGACCAACCTACGAGCAGTACTTC. The encoded protein is CASSSHIGRGPTYEQYF.

In this sample, this clone turned up once. The chain is built from TRBV5-4 and TRBJ1-2; 7 nucleotides agree with TRBD1. The V and J ends lost 0 bases and 4 bases, in that order; junction bases with no gene match: 9. Germline V CDR1 and CDR2: SGHNT, YYREEE (reference sequence). The CDR3 spans 16 residues. CDR3: CASSLVGDRAIYGYTF. DNA for the CDR3: TGTGCCAGCAGCTTGGTAGGCGACAGGGCGATCTATGGCTACACCTTC.

This sequence joins TRBV5-1 and TRBJ1-1, with D possibly TRBD1 on 6 matching bases. Germline CDR1 reads SGHRS; CDR2 reads YFSETQ. V was trimmed by 5 bases and J by 1 base, leaving 9 bases between them. There are 13 residues in the CDR3. In DNA form, the CDR3 reads TGCGCCAGCAGACTACAGGGGAACACTGAAGCTTTCTTT. Translating it yields CASRLQGNTEAFF.

This clone has a single count. This chain links TRBV4-3 with TRBJ1-2; D unresolved. CDR1 is LGHNA and CDR2 is YSLEER in the germline V gene. The CDR3 extends over 14 amino acids. Deletions cut 0 bases from V and 8 bases from J, with 13 bases between. CDR3 region: CASSQDPEARGYTF. CDR3 DNA: TGCGCCAGCAGCCAAGATCCCGAGGCGCGAGGCTACACCTTC.

The chain employs TRBV27 and TRBJ1-4; D remains ambiguous. CDR3 length equals 15 residues. Looked up from germline, CDR1 is MNHEY and CDR2 is SMNVEV (reference sequence). Trimming stripped 2 bases from V and 5 bases from J, with 12 bases between. The DNA of the CDR3 is TGTGCCAGCAGTTTACAGTCTCAGGCCAATGAAAAACTGTTTTTT. Translated, it gives CASSLQSQANEKLFF.

The chain combines TRBV18 with TRBJ2-3, with 10 bases that match TRBD2. CDR1 is KGHSH, CDR2 LQKENI, per germline. This CDR3 contains 16 residues. Trimming cost V 3 bases and J 3 bases; bases outside gene matches: 6. The CDR3 is CASSPLAGEGTDTQYF. As DNA, the CDR3 is TGTGCCAGCTCACCCCTAGCGGGAGAAGGGACAGATACGCAGTATTTT.

The rearrangement uses TRBV11-3 and TRBJ2-5; TRBD2 matches at 8 bases. CDR1 is SGHNT, CDR2 YENEEA, per germline. CDR3 length: 17 amino acids. Unmatched junction bases numbered 19, after V lost 11 bases and J lost 2 bases. The CDR3 coding sequence is TGTGCCCTGGAGGGTGGGTCCTTTAGCGGGGAACAAGAGACCCAGTACTTC. This codes for CALEGGSFSGEQETQYF.